This T cell receptor beta chain was captured in a study of T cell repertoires in cytomegalovirus infection. To note about this clonotype: Its cognate antigen is unknown. One end of the junction is discordant with germline, which a read error may explain.

TCRdb reanalysed the reads using MiXCR and keeps one entry per CDR3 protein. Seen here are fewer than 1,000,000 distinct CDR3 sequences, roughly 30% observed once, and the top ten hold around an eighth. This CDR3 is 13 amino acids long. The germline V gene has CDR1 SGHVS and CDR2 FNYEAQ. This sequence joins TRBV7-6 and TRBJ2-1; D is undetermined. This material consisted of cultured CD8+ T cells from PBMCs, taken from culture after CMV antigen stimulation. This TCR came from a human donor in good health (CMV status not recorded). Some clones in this sample may be carry-over from other donors' samples. CDR3 region: CASCLPENNEQFF. CDR3 DNA sequence: TGTGCCAGCTGCTTGCCAGAAAACAATGAGCAGTTCTTC.